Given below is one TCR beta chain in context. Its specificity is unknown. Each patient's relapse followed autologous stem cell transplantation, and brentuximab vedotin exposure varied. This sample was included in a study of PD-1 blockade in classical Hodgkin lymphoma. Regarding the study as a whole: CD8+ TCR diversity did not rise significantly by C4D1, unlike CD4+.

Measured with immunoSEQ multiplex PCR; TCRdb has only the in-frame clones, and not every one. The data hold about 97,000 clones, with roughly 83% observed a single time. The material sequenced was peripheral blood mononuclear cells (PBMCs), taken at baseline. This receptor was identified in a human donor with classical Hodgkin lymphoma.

The CDR3 region has the DNA TGTGCCAGCAGTCCTCAGGCCCTAGGGCACATCACAGATACGCAGTATTTT. Amino acids: CASSPQALGHITDTQYF. The chain carries TRBV28 and TRBJ2-3; D unclear. The CDR3 length is 17 residues. Germline CDR1 reads MDHEN; CDR2 reads SYDVKM. V was shortened by 5 bases and J by 2 bases, with 20 bases between the two germline ends.